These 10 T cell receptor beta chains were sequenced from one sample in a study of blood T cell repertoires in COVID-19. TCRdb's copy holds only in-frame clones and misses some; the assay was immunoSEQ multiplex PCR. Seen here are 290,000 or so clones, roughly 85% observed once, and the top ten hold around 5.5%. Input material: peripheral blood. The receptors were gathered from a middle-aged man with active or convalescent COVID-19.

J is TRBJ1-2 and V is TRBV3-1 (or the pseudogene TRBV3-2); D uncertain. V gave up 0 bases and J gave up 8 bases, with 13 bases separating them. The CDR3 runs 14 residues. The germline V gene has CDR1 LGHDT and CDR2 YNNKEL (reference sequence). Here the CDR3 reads CASSQEPTPGGYTF. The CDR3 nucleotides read TGTGCCAGCAGCCAAGAGCCAACGCCCGGGGGCTACACCTTC.

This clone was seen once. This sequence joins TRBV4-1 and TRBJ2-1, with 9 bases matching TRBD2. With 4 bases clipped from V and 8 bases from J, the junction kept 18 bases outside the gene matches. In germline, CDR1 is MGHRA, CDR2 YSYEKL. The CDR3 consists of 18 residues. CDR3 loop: CASSRDGGGRAGSDEQFF. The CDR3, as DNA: TGCGCCAGCAGCCGAGACGGGGGCGGGAGGGCCGGTAGTGATGAGCAGTTCTTC.

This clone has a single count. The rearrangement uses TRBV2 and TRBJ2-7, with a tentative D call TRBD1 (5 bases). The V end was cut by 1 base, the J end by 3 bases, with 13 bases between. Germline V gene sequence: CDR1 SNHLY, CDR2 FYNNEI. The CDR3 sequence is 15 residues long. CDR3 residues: CASSEGGAVIYEQYF. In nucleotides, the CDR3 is TGTGCCAGCAGTGAAGGTGGGGCGGTAATCTACGAGCAGTACTTC.

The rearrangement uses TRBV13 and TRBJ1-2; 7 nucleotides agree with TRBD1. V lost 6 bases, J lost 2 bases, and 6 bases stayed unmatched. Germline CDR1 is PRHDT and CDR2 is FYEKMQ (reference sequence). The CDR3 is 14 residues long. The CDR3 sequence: CASSPGTVNYGYTF. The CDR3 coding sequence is TGTGCCAGCAGTCCCGGGACAGTAAACTATGGCTACACCTTC.

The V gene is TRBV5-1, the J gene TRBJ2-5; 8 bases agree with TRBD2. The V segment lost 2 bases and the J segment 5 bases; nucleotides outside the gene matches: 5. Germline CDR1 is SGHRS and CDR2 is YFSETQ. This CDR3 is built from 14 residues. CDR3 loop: CASSFQRESETQYF. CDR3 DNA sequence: TGCGCCAGCAGCTTCCAGCGGGAGTCGGAGACCCAGTACTTC.

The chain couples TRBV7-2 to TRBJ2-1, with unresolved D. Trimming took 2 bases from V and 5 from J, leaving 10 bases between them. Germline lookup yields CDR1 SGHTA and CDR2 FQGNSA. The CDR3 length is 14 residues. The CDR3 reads CASSLLSFNNEQFF. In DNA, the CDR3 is TGTGCCAGCAGCTTACTTTCCTTTAACAATGAGCAGTTCTTC. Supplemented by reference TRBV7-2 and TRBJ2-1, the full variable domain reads GAGVSQSPSNKVTEKGKDVELRCDPISGHTALYWYRQSLGQGLEFLIYFQGNSAPDKSGLPSDRFSAERTGGSVSTLTIQRTQQEDSAVYLCASSLLSFNNEQFFGPGTRLTVL.

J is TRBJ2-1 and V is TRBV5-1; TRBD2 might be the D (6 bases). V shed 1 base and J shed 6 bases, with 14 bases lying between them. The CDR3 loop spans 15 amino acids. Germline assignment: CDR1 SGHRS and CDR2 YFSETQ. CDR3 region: CASSLFSGVGNEQFF. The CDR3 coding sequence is TGCGCCAGCAGCTTGTTTTCGGGAGTCGGCAATGAGCAGTTCTTC.

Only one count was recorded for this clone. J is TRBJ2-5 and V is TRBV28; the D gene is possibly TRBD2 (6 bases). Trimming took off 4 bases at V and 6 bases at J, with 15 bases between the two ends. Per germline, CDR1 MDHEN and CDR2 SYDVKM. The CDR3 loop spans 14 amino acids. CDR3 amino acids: CASSSLEAGKTQYF. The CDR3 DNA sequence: TGTGCCAGCAGTTCCTTGGAGGCGGGAAAGACCCAGTACTTC.

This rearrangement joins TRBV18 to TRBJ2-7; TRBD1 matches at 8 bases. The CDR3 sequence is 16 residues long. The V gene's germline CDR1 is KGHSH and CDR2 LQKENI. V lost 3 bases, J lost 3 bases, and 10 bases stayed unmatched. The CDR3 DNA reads TGTGCCAGCTCACCTTGGACAGGGCAGATTTACTACGAGCAGTACTTC. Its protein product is CASSPWTGQIYYEQYF.

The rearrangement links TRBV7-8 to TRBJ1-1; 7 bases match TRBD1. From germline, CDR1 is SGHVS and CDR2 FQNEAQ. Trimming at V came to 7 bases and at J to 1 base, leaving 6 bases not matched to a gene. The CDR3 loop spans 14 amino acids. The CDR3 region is CASKINRGNTEAFF. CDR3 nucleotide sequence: TGTGCCAGCAAGATAAACAGGGGGAACACTGAAGCTTTCTTT.